The 18 T cell receptor beta chains below come from one sample, sequenced in a study of T cells in Graves' hyperthyroidism and ophthalmopathy. Amplification targeted TCR beta CDR3 regions from RNA transcripts. The primer set for the first-round RT-PCR of the TCR CDR3 was HTBI. Each CDR3 protein is one row after TCRdb ran MiXCR on the multiplex PCR reads. The sample contains roughly 740,000 distinct CDR3 sequences, roughly 15% of which appear only once. Sequencing was performed on blood. Receptors originate from a man in his late teens or twenties with Graves' hyperthyroidism.

V gene TRBV15 combines with J gene TRBJ2-5; a weak D match, TRBD2 (5 bases). The CDR3 is 14 amino acids. Trimming took off 5 bases at V and 5 bases at J, with 15 bases between the two ends. Germline V gives CDR1 LNHNV, CDR2 YYDKDF (reference sequence). Written as DNA, the CDR3 is TGTGCCACCAGCGCCCGGGGTCGATGGGAGACCCAGTACTTC. Its translation is CATSARGRWETQYF.

In regard to this clonotype: At one end the junction does not follow the germline gene, possibly because of a read error. The chain joins TRBV7-2 to TRBJ1-2; the D is unclear. Germline CDR1 is SGHTA and CDR2 is FQGNSA. This CDR3 is 11 amino acids long. The CDR3 sequence: CDSSFNYGYTF. The CDR3 DNA follows: TGTGACAGCAGCTTTAACTATGGCTACACCTTC.

The gene calls are TRBV6-2 or TRBV6-3 and TRBJ2-7; weak D call: TRBD2 (6 bases). Germline values: CDR1 MNHEY, CDR2 SVGEGT. The CDR3 has 14 amino acids. V was cut by 7 bases and J by 2 bases, with 15 bases left in between. CDR3 sequence: CASTRDSGTYEQYF. CDR3 DNA sequence: TGTGCCAGCACCCGGGACTCTGGCACCTACGAGCAGTACTTC.

This clonotype was observed many times. The rearrangement joins TRBV12-3 or TRBV12-4 to TRBJ2-3, with TRBD1 identical over 10 bases. Trimming cost V 4 bases and J 1 base; bases outside gene matches: 11. The CDR3 is made up of 18 amino acids. CDR3 sequence reads: CASSSSPWTGGGTDTQYF. The CDR3 region has the DNA TGTGCCAGCAGTTCATCTCCTTGGACAGGGGGTGGCACAGATACGCAGTATTTT.

This clonotype came up many times. This chain connects TRBV6-1 to TRBJ2-1, with TRBD1 identical over 8 bases. The length of the CDR3 is 15 residues. V lost 7 bases to trimming and J lost 8 bases; unmatched junction nucleotides: 13. Germline V gene lookup returns CDR1 MNHNS and CDR2 SASEGT. The CDR3 protein is CASMHLRTGIHEQFF. The CDR3, as DNA: TGTGCCAGCATGCATTTACGGACAGGGATCCATGAGCAGTTCTTC.

The chain uses TRBV13 and TRBJ1-1, with D tentatively TRBD1 (5 bases). The ends were cut back, 1 base at V and 1 base at J, with 13 bases in the middle. The CDR3 totals 16 residues. CDR1 and CDR2 (germline): PRHDT, FYEKMQ (reference sequence). Here the CDR3 DNA reads TGTGCCAGCAGCTTAGTGTGGGGGGTGAAGAACACTGAAGCTTTCTTT. It specifies CASSLVWGVKNTEAFF. The variable domain in full, with the rest retrieved from reference TRBV13 and TRBJ1-1, is AAGVIQSPRHLIKEKRETATLKCYPIPRHDTVYWYQQGPGQDPQFLISFYEKMQSDKGSIPDRFSAQQFSDYHSELNMSSLELGDSALYFCASSLVWGVKNTEAFFGQGTRLTVV.

The rearrangement uses TRBV3-1 and TRBJ2-1, with a possible D match to TRBD2 (5 bases). CDR1 and CDR2 from the germline V gene are LGHDT and YNNKEL (reference sequence). This CDR3 is built from 19 residues. Trimming stripped 2 bases from V and 5 bases from J, with 25 bases between. As DNA, the CDR3 is TGTGCCAGCAGCCAATTCCAAGGGTTATCGCGGGTTGGTAACAATGAGCAGTTCTTC. Translated: CASSQFQGLSRVGNNEQFF.

This clonotype appeared many times. The chain is built from TRBV18 and TRBJ2-7; 11 positions agree with TRBD1. With V trimmed by 8 bases and J by 6 bases, 6 bases remained unmatched. This CDR3 has 13 amino acids. Germline V gene lookup returns CDR1 KGHSH and CDR2 LQKENI. The CDR3 region is CASSPGTGGEQYF. CDR3 nucleotides: TGTGCCAGCAGTCCCGGGACAGGGGGCGAGCAGTACTTC.

This clonotype was observed at least ten times. The gene calls are TRBV27 and TRBJ2-2, with 14 bases lining up with TRBD2. V gave up 7 bases and J gave up 7 bases; unmatched junction bases: 5. The CDR3 has 15 residues. Germline V gene data show CDR1 as MNHEY and CDR2 as SMNVEV (reference sequence). The CDR3 DNA reads as TGTGCCAGCAAAGACGGACTAGCGGGAGGCGGGGAGCTGTTTTTT. Amino acids: CASKDGLAGGGELFF.

This clonotype was recorded many times. The chain links TRBV20-1 to TRBJ1-1; possibly TRBD1 for D (5 bases). With 0 bases removed from V and 4 bases from J, the gap between germline ends came to 15 bases. The germline V gene has CDR1 DFQATT and CDR2 SNEGSKA (reference sequence). The CDR3 is 15 amino acids. In DNA, the CDR3 is TGCAGTGCTAGAGACAGGGCTGGCGTAACCACTGAAGCTTTCTTT. Translation gives CSARDRAGVTTEAFF.

This clonotype was recorded many times. The V call is TRBV6-1, the J call TRBJ2-7, with D perhaps given as TRBD1 or TRBD2 (5 bases each). Trimming left V 7 bases short and J 6 bases short, with 22 bases between. CDR3 length: 15 amino acids. Germline CDR1 and CDR2: MNHNS and SASEGT. CDR3 nucleotide sequence: TGTGCCAGCAACCCCCGATTGGGACCGAAGACCGAGCAGTACTTC. Its protein product is CASNPRLGPKTEQYF.

The chain recombines TRBV5-1 with TRBJ2-1; TRBD2 agrees at 8 bases. The germline CDR1 and CDR2 sequences are SGHRS and YFSETQ. With V trimmed by 0 bases and J by 10 bases, 9 bases remained unmatched. The CDR3 has 15 residues. The CDR3 DNA reads TGCGCCAGCAGCTTGGGAAGCGGGGGTGGAGGAGAGCAGTTCTTC. As protein: CASSLGSGGGGEQFF. The whole variable domain, filled in from reference TRBV5-1 and TRBJ2-1, reads KAGVTQTPRYLIKTRGQQVTLSCSPISGHRSVSWYQQTPGQGLQFLFEYFSETQRNKGNFPGRFSGRQFSNSRSEMNVSTLELGDSALYLCASSLGSGGGGEQFFGPGTRLTVL.

In regard to this clonotype: The DNA is omitted, as the CDR3 cannot be located on it reliably, and the CDR3 follows TCRdb's listing. The chain recombines TRBV19 with TRBJ2-1; the table's TRBD1 call for D was not verified on the DNA. Germline loops: CDR1 LNHDA, CDR2 SQIVND (reference sequence). The CDR3 totals 14 residues, both ends included. The CDR3 loop reads CASTSVSLYNEQFF.

Only a few counts were recorded for this clonotype. The chain combines TRBV6-2 or TRBV6-3 with TRBJ1-1, with TRBD1 matching 9 bases. The CDR3 consists of 13 residues. CDR1 MNHEY and CDR2 SVGEGT come from the germline V gene. Trimming at V came to 7 bases and at J to 4 bases, leaving 4 bases not matched to a gene. The CDR3 nucleotides read TGTGCCAGCAAGGACAGGGGAGGCACTGAAGCTTTCTTT. Residues: CASKDRGGTEAFF.

This chain's CDR3 is CASRGQTGMGEQYF. In DNA, the CDR3 is TGTGCCAGCAGGGGACAGACAGGCATGGGCGAGCAGTACTTC. The J gene is TRBJ2-7, the V gene TRBV2; 7 nucleotides agree with TRBD1. The CDR3 consists of 14 residues. Germline V gene lookup returns CDR1 SNHLY and CDR2 FYNNEI. V shed 6 bases, J shed 6 bases, and the junction held 11 bases outside the gene matches.

There are many counts of this clonotype. The gene calls are TRBV6-1 and TRBJ1-1, with no clear D. V was pared by 6 bases and J by 0 bases, with 14 bases between. The CDR3 has 15 amino acids. Germline CDR1 is MNHNS and CDR2 is SASEGT. The DNA for the CDR3 is TGTGCCAGCAGCCCTAAATTTACATTGAACACTGAAGCTTTCTTT. Its protein product is CASSPKFTLNTEAFF.

The chain links TRBV6-4 to TRBJ2-7, with D perhaps TRBD1 or TRBD2 (5 bases each). With 8 bases removed from V and 3 bases from J, the gap between germline ends came to 17 bases. The CDR3 runs to 14 residues. CDR1 and CDR2 (germline): MRHNA, SNTAGT. CDR3 sequence reads: CASEMIRGLYEQYF. DNA of the CDR3: TGTGCCAGCGAGATGATACGGGGCCTCTACGAGCAGTACTTC.

The V gene is TRBV29-1, the J gene TRBJ1-4; D remains unclear. CDR1 and CDR2 (germline): SQVTM, ANQGSEA. CDR3 length: 13 residues. Between the trimmed V and J ends, which lost 4 bases and 7 bases, there was a span of 13 bases. CDR3 protein: CSVARDVAEKLFF. CDR3 DNA sequence: TGCAGCGTTGCCCGAGATGTTGCTGAAAAACTGTTTTTT.